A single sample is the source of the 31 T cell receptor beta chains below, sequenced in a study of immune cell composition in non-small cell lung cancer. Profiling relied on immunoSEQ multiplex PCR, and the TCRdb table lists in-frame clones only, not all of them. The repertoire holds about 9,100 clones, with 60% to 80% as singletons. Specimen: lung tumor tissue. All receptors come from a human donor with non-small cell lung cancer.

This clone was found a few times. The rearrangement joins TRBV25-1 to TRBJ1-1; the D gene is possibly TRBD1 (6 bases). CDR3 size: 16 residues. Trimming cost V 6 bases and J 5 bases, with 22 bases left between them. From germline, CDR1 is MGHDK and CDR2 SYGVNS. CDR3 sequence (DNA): TGTGCCAGCAGGGGTTTTGGACGGGGGCCACGGACTGAAGCTTTCTTT. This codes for CASRGFGRGPRTEAFF. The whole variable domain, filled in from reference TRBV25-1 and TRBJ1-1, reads EADIYQTPRYLVIGTGKKITLECSQTMGHDKMYWYQQDPGMELHLIHYSYGVNSTEKGDLSSESTVSRIRTEHFPLTLESARPSHTSQYLCASRGFGRGPRTEAFFGQGTRLTVV.

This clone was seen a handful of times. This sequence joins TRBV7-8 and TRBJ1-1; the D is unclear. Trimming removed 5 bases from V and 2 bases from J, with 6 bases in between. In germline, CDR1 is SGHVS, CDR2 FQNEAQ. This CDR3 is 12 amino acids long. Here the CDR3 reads CASSHRNTEAFF. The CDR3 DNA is TGTGCCAGCAGCCATAGAAACACTGAAGCTTTCTTT.

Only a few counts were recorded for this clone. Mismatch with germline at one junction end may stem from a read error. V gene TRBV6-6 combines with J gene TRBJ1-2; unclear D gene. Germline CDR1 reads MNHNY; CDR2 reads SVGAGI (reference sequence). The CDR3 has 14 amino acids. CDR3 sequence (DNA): TGTGCCAGCAGCAAAGACATATCGCACTCTAAATACAACTTC. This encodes CASSKDISHSKYNF.

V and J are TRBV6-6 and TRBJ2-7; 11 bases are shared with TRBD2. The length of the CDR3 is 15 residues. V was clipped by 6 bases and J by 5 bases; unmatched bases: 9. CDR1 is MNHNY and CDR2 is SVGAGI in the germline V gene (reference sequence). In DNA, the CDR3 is TGTGCCAGCAGACTTACTCAGACTAGCGGGGACGAGCAGTACTTC. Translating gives CASRLTQTSGDEQYF.

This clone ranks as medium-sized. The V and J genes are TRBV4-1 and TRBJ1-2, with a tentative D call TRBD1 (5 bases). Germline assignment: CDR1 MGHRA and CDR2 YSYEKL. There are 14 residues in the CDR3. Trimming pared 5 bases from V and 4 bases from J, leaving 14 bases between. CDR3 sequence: CASSTGAAGYGYTF. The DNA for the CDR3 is TGCGCCAGCAGCACCGGGGCTGCGGGCTATGGCTACACCTTC.

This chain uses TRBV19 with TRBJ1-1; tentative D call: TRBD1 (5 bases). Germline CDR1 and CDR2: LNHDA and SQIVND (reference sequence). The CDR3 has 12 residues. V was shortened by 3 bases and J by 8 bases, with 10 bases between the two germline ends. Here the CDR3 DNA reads TGTGCCAGTAGTATTGGGGCGGGGGAAGCTTTCTTT. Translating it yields CASSIGAGEAFF.

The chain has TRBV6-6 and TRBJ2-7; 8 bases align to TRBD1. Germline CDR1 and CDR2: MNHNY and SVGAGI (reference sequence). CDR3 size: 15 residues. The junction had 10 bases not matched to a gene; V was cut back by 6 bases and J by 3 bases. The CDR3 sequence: CASSPGSGGLYEQYF. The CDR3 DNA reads TGTGCCAGCAGCCCTGGGTCAGGGGGCCTCTACGAGCAGTACTTC.

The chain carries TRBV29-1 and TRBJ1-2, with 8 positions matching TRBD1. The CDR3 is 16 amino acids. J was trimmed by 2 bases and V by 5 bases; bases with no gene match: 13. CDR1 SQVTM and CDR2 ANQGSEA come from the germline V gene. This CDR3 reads CSVQLGQGARNYGYTF. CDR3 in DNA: TGCAGCGTTCAATTAGGGCAGGGGGCTAGGAACTATGGCTACACCTTC.

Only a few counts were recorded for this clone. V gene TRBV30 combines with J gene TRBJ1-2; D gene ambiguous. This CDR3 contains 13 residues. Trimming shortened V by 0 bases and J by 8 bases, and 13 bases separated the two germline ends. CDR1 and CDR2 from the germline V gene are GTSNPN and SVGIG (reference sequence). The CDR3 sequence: CAWSVSDTSGYTF. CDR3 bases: TGTGCCTGGAGTGTCTCTGACACGTCGGGCTACACCTTC. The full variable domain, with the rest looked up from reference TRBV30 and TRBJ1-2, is SQTIHQWPATLVQPVGSPLSLECTVEGTSNPNLYWYRQAAGRGLQLLFYSVGIGQISSEVPQNLSASRPQDRQFILSSKKLLLSDSGFYLCAWSVSDTSGYTFGSGTRLTVV.

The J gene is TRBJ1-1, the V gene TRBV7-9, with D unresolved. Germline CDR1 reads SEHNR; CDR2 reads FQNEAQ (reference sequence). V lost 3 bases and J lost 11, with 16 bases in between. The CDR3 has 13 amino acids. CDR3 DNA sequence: TGTGCCAGCAGCTTCCCCGGACTGTGGGGTGCTTTCTTT. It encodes CASSFPGLWGAFF.

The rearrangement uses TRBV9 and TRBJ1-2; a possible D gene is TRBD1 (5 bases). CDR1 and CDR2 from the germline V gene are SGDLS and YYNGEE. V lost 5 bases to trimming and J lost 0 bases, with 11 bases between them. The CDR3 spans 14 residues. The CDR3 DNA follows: TGTGCCAGCAGAGGGACCAAGGCTAACTATGGCTACACCTTC. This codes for CASRGTKANYGYTF.

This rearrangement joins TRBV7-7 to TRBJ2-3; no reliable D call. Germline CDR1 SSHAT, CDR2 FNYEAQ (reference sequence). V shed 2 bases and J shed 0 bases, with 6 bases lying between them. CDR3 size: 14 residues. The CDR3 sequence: CASSLSPSTDTQYF. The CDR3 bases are TGTGCCAGCAGCTTAAGCCCTAGCACAGATACGCAGTATTTT.

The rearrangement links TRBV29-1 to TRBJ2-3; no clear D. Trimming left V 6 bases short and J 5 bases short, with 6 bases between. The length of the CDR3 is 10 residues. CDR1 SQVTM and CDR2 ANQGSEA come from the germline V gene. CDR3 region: CSVKVDTQYF. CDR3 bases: TGCAGCGTCAAGGTAGATACGCAGTATTTT.

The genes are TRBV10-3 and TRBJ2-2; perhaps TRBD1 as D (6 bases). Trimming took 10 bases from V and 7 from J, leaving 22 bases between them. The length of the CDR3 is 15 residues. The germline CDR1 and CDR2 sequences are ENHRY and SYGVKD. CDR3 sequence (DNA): TGTGCCACCTCGGAGTCAGGGGAATTTGGCGGGGAGCTGTTTTTT. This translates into CATSESGEFGGELFF.

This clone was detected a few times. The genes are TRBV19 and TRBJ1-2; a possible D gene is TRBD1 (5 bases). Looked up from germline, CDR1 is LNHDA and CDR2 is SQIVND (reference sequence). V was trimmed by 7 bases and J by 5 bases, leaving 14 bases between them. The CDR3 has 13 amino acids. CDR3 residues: CASKRGAAYGYTF. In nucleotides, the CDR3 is TGTGCCAGTAAGAGGGGTGCCGCTTATGGCTACACCTTC.

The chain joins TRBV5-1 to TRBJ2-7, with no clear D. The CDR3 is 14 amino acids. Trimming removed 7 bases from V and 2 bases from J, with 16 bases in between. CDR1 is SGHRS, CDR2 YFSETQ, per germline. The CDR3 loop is CASGLDNPPYEQYF. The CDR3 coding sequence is TGCGCCAGCGGGTTAGACAACCCCCCCTACGAGCAGTACTTC. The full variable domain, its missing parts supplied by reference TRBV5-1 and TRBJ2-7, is KAGVTQTPRYLIKTRGQQVTLSCSPISGHRSVSWYQQTPGQGLQFLFEYFSETQRNKGNFPGRFSGRQFSNSRSEMNVSTLELGDSALYLCASGLDNPPYEQYFGPGTRLTVT.

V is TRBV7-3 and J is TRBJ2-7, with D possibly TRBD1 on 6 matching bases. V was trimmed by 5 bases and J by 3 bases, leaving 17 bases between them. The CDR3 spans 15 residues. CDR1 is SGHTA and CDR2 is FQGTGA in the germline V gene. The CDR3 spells CASSQQGSGNYEQYF. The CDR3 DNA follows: TGTGCCAGCAGCCAACAGGGTTCTGGGAACTACGAGCAGTACTTC.

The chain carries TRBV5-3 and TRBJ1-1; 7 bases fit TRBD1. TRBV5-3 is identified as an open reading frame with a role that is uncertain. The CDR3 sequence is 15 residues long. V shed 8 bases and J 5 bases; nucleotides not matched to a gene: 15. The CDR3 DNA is TGTGCCAGCAGCCCAGGGAGAACAGGGGAAACTGAAGCTTTCTTT. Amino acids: CASSPGRTGETEAFF.

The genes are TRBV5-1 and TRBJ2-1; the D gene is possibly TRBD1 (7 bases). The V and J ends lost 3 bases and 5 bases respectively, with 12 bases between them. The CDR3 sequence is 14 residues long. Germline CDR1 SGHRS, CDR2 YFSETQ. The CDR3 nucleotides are TGCGCCAGCAGCTCGGGGGACAGACACAATGAGCAGTTCTTC. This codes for CASSSGDRHNEQFF. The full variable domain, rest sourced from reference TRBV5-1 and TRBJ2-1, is KAGVTQTPRYLIKTRGQQVTLSCSPISGHRSVSWYQQTPGQGLQFLFEYFSETQRNKGNFPGRFSGRQFSNSRSEMNVSTLELGDSALYLCASSSGDRHNEQFFGPGTRLTVL.

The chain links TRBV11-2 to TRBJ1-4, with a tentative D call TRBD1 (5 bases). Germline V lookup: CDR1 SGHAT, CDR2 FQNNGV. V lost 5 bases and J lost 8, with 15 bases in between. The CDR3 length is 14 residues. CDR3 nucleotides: TGTGCCAGCAGCCAAGATTGGGGGTACGAAAAACTGTTTTTT. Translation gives CASSQDWGYEKLFF.

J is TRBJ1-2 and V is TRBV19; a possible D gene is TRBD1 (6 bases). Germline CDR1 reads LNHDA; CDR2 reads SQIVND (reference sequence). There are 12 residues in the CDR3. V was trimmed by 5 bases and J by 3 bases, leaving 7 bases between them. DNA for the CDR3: TGTGCCAGTAGTCCAGGGGACTATGGCTACACCTTC. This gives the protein CASSPGDYGYTF.

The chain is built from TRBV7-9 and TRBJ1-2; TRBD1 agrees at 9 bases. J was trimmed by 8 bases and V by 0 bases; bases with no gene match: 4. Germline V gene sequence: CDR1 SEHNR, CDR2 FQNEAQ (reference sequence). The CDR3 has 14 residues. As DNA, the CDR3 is TGTGCCAGCAGCTTAGCAGGACAGGGGTTGGGCTACACCTTC. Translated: CASSLAGQGLGYTF.

The CDR3 is CASSSGSRVYEQYF. CDR3 nucleotide sequence: TGTGCCAGCAGCTCGGGAAGCAGGGTCTACGAGCAGTACTTC. V usage is TRBV7-2 and J usage is TRBJ2-7, with D perhaps being TRBD1 or TRBD2 (5 bases each). CDR1 and CDR2 from the germline V gene are SGHTA and FQGNSA. V lost 4 bases and J lost 3, with 13 bases in between. The CDR3 sequence is 14 residues long.

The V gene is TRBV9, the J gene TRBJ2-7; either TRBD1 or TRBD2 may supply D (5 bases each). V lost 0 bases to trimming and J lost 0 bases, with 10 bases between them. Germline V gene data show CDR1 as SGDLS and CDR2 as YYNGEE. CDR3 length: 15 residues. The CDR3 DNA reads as TGTGCCAGCAGCGTAGGTCCCGGGGCCTCCTACGAGCAGTACTTC. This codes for CASSVGPGASYEQYF.

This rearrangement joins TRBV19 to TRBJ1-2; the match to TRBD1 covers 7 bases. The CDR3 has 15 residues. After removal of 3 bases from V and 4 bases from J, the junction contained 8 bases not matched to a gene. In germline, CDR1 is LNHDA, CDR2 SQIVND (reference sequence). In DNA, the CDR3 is TGTGCCAGTAGTATCGGGACAGACTATGGCTATGGCTACACCTTC. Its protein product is CASSIGTDYGYGYTF.

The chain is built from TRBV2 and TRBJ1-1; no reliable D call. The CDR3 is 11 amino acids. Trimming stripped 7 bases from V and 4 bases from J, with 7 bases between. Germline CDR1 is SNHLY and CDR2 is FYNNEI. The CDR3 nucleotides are TGTGCCAGCACCGCGGTCACTGAAGCTTTCTTT. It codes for CASTAVTEAFF.

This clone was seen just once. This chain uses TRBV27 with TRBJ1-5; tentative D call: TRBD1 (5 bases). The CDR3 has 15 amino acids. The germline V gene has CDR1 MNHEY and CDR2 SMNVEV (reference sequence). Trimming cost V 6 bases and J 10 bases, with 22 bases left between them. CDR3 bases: TGTGCCAGCAGCGACCTCCCCACCGGGGCCTCACCCCAGCATTTT. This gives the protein CASSDLPTGASPQHF.

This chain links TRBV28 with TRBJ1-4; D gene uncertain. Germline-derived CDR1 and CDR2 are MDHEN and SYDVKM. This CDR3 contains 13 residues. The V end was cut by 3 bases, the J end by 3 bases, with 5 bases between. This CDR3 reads CASSFISNEKLFF. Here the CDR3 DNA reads TGTGCCAGCAGTTTTATATCTAATGAAAAACTGTTTTTT. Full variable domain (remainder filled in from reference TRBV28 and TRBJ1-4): DVKVTQSSRYLVKRTGEKVFLECVQDMDHENMFWYRQDPGLGLRLIYFSYDVKMKEKGDIPEGYSVSREKKERFSLILESASTNQTSMYLCASSFISNEKLFFGSGTQLSVL.

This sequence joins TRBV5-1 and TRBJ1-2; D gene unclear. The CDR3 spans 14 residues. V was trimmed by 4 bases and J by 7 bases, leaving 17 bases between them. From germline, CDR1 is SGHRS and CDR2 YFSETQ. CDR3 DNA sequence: TGCGCCAGCAGCCCCGGCGAACCCTGGCTTGGCTACACCTTC. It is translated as CASSPGEPWLGYTF.

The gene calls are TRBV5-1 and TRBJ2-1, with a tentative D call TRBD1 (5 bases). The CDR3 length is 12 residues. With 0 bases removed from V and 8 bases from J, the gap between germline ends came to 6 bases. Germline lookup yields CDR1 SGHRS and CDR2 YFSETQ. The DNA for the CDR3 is TGCGCCAGCAGCTTGGCAGGGTATGAGCAGTTCTTC. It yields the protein CASSLAGYEQFF. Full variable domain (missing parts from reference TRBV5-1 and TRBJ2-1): KAGVTQTPRYLIKTRGQQVTLSCSPISGHRSVSWYQQTPGQGLQFLFEYFSETQRNKGNFPGRFSGRQFSNSRSEMNVSTLELGDSALYLCASSLAGYEQFFGPGTRLTVL.

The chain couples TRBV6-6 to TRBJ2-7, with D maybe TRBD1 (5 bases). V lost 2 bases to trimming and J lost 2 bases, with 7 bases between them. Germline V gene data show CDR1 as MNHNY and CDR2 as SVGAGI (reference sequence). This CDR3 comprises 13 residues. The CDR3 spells CASSYGAAYEQYF. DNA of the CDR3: TGTGCCAGCAGTTACGGGGCAGCCTACGAGCAGTACTTC.